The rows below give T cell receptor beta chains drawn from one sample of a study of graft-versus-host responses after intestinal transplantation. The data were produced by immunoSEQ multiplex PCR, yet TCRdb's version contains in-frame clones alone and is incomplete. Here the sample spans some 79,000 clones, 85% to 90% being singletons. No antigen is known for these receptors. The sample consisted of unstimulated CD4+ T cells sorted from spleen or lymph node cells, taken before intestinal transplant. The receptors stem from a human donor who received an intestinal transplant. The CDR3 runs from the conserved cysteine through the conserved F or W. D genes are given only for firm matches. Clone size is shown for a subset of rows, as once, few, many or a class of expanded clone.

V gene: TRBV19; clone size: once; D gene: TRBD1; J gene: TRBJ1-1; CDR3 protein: CASSGKDRRNTEAFF; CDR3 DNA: TGTGCCAGTAGTGGAAAGGACAGGAGGAACACTGAAGCTTTCTTT
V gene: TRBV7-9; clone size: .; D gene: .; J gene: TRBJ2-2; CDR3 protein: CASSLVLWQDNTGELFF; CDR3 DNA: TGTGCCAGCAGCTTAGTTCTGTGGCAGGATAACACCGGGGAGCTGTTTTTT
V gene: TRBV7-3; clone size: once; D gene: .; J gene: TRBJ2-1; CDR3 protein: CASSPRGTGFSYNEQFF; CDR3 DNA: TGTGCCAGCAGCCCCAGGGGCACAGGGTTCTCCTACAATGAGCAGTTCTTC
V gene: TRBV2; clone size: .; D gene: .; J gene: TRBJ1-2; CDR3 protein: CASSEEPATGGYTF; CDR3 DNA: TGTGCCAGCAGTGAGGAGCCCGCGACGGGTGGCTACACCTTC
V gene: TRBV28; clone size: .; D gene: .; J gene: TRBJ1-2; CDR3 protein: CASSATVNYGYTF; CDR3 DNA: TGTGCCAGCAGCGCGACAGTTAACTATGGCTACACCTTC
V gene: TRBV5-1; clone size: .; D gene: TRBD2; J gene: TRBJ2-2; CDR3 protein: CASSLSGSMAGELFF; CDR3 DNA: TGCGCCAGCAGCTTGAGCGGGAGTATGGCCGGGGAGCTGTTTTTT
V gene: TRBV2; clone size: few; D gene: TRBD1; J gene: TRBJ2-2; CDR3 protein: CASSEVTGGTGELFF; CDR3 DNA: TGTGCCAGCAGTGAAGTTACAGGGGGCACCGGGGAGCTGTTTTTT
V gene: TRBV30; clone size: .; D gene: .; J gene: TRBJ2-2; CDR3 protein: CAWDPGQSTGELFF; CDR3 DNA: TGTGCCTGGGATCCGGGACAAAGCACCGGGGAGCTGTTTTTT
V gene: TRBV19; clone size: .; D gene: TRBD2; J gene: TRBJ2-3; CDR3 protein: CASSIGTSGNTQYF; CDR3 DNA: TGTGCCAGTAGTATCGGGACTAGCGGGAATACGCAGTATTTT
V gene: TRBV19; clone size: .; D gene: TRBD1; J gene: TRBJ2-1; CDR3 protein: CASSPGTGISYNEQFF; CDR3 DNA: TGTGCCAGTAGTCCTGGGACAGGGATCTCCTACAATGAGCAGTTCTTC
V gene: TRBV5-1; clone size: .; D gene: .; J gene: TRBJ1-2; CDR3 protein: CASSPRFGQPYYGYTF; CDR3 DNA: TGCGCCAGCAGCCCCCGGTTTGGGCAGCCCTACTATGGCTACACCTTC
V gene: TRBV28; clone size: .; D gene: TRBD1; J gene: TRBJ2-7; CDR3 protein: CASSLVGTGGYEQYF; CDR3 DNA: TGTGCCAGCAGTTTAGTTGGGACAGGGGGCTACGAGCAGTACTTC
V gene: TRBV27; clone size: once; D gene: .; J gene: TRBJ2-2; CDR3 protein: CASSYSLGVNTGELFF; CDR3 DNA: TGTGCCAGCAGTTATAGCCTGGGTGTGAACACCGGGGAGCTGTTTTTT
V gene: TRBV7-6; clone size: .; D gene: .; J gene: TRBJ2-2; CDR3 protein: CASSLGSRLFHGELFF; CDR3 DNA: TGTGCCAGCAGCTTAGGGAGCAGACTCTTCCACGGGGAGCTGTTTTTT
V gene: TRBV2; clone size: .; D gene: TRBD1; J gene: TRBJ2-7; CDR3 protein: CASSRGTGASYEQYF; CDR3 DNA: TGTGCCAGCAGTCGCGGGACAGGGGCATCCTACGAGCAGTACTTC
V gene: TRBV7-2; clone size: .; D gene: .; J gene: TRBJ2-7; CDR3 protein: CASSLDSAPLTYEQYF; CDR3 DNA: TGTGCCAGCAGCTTAGATTCTGCGCCCCTTACCTACGAGCAGTACTTC
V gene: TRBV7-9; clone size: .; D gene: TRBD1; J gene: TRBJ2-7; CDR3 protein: CASSLGGGTGEGEQYF; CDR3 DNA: TGTGCCAGCAGCTTAGGAGGCGGGACAGGGGAGGGCGAGCAGTACTTC
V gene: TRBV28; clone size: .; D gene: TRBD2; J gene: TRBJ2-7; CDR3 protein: CASSFFFTSGGSEQYF; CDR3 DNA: TGTGCCAGCAGTTTCTTTTTCACTAGCGGGGGGAGCGAGCAGTACTTC
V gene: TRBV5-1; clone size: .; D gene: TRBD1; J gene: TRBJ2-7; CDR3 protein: CASSEPGQGGYEQYF; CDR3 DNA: TGCGCCAGCAGCGAGCCCGGACAGGGTGGGTACGAGCAGTACTTC
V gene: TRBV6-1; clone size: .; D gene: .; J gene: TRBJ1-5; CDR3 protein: CASSQQGNQPQHF; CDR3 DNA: TGTGCCAGCAGTCAACAGGGCAATCAGCCCCAGCATTTT
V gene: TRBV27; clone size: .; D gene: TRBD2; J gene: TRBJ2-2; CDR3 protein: CASSLVAGGPGELFF; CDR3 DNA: TGTGCCAGCAGTTTGGTAGCGGGGGGGCCCGGGGAGCTGTTTTTT
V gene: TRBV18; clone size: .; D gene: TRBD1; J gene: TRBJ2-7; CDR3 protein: CASSPGQPDYEQYF; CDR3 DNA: TGTGCCAGCTCACCGGGACAGCCCGACTACGAGCAGTACTTC
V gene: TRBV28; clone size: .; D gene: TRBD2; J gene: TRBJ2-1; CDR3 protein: CASSFLSGDYNEQFF; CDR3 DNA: TGTGCCAGCAGTTTCCTTAGCGGGGACTACAATGAGCAGTTCTTC
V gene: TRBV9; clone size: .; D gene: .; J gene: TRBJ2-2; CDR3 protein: CASSVMGGNTGELFF; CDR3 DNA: TGTGCCAGCAGCGTAATGGGGGGGAACACCGGGGAGCTGTTTTTT
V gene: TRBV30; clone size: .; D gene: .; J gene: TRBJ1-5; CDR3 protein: CAWSVQGIQPQHF; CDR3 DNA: TGTGCCTGGAGTGTGCAGGGTATCCAGCCCCAGCATTTT
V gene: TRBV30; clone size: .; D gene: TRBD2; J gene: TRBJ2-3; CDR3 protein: CALAGGGQIRRERQYF; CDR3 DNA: TGTGCCTTAGCGGGGGGGGGACAGATACGTAGGGAACGGCAGTATTTT
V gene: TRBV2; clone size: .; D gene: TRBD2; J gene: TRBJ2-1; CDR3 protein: CASSAGLVGVGSYNEQFF; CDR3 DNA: TGTGCCAGCAGTGCGGGACTAGTAGGTGTGGGGTCCTACAATGAGCAGTTCTTC
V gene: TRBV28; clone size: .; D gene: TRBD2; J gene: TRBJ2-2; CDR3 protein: CASRQLTGGLATGELFF; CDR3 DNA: TGTGCCAGCAGACAACTTACGGGGGGGCTGGCCACCGGGGAGCTGTTTTTT
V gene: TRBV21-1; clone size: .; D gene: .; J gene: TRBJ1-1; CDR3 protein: CASSKAPTGVIEAFF; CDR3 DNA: TGTGCCAGCAGCAAAGCTCCGACAGGAGTGATTGAAGCTTTCTTT
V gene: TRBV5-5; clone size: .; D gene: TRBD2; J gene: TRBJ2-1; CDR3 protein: CASSLLAGGRGGNEQFF; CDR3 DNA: TGTGCCAGCAGCTTGTTAGCGGGGGGACGGGGAGGAAATGAGCAGTTCTTC
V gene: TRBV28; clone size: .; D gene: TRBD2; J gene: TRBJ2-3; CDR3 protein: CASSPTSGGSTDTQYF; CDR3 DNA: TGTGCCAGCAGTCCAACTAGCGGGGGTAGCACAGATACGCAGTATTTT
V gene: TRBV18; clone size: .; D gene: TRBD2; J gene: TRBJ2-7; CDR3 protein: CASSPRLAGVYEQYF; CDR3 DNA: TGTGCCAGCTCACCACGACTAGCGGGAGTGTACGAGCAGTACTTC
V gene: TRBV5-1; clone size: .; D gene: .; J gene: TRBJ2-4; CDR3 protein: CASSLTDTITGGIQYF; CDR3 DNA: TGCGCCAGCAGCTTAACGGACACAATCACCGGCGGCATTCAGTACTTC
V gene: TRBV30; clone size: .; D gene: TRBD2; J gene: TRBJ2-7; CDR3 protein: CAWSPKGTSSYEQYF; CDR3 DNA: TGTGCCTGGAGTCCTAAGGGGACTAGTTCCTACGAGCAGTACTTC
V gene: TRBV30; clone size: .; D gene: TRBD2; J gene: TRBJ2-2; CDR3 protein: CAWRGTRIAGELFF; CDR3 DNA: TGTGCCTGGAGAGGGACTAGGATAGCCGGGGAGCTGTTTTTT
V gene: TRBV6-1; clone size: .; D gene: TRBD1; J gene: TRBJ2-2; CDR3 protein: CASSTGGAVGELFF; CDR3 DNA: TGTGCCAGCAGTACAGGGGGCGCGGTCGGGGAGCTGTTTTTT
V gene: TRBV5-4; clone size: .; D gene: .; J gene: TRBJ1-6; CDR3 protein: CASSLSGLDSPLHF; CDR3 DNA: TGTGCCAGCAGCTTGTCAGGGTTGGATTCACCCCTCCACTTT
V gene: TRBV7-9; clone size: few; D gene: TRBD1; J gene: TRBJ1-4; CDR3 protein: CASSLFRDRGEGEKLFF; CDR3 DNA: TGTGCCAGCAGCTTATTCCGGGACAGGGGAGAAGGAGAAAAACTGTTTTTT
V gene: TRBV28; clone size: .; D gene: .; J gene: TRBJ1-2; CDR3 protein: CASSFGHLYGYTF; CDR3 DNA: TGTGCCAGCAGTTTCGGACATCTCTATGGCTACACCTTC
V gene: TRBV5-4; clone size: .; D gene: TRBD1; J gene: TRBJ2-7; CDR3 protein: CASSQGGDRAYEQYF; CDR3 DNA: TGTGCCAGCAGTCAAGGCGGGGACAGGGCCTACGAGCAGTACTTC
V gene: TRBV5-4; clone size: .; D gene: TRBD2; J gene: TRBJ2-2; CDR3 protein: CASSHSGSGTGELFF; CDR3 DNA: TGTGCCAGCAGCCATAGCGGGAGTGGTACCGGGGAGCTGTTTTTT
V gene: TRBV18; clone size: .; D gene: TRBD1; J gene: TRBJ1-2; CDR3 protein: CASSPTSAGTGNYGYTF; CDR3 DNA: TGTGCCAGCTCACCCACTTCCGCCGGGACAGGCAACTATGGCTACACCTTC
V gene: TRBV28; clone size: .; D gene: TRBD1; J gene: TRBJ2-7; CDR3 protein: CASSLPPGQGAQGQYF; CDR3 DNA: TGTGCCAGCAGTTTACCACCGGGACAGGGGGCTCAGGGGCAGTACTTC
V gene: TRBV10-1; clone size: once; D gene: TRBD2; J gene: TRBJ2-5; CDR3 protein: CASSLGLAGPQETQYF; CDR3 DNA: TGCGCCAGCAGTCTGGGACTAGCGGGACCTCAAGAGACCCAGTACTTC
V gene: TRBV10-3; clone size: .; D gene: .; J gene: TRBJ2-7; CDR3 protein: CAIKDSSYEQYF; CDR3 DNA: TGTGCCATCAAGGACAGCTCCTACGAGCAGTACTTC
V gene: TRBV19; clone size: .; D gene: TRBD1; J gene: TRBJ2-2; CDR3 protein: CASSIVASGGNGGELFF; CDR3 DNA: TGTGCCAGTAGTATAGTAGCGTCAGGGGGCAACGGCGGGGAGCTGTTTTTT
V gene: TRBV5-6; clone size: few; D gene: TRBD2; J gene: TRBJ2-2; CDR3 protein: CASSRGTSGSLNTGELFF; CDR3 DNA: TGTGCCAGCAGCCGGGGGACTAGCGGTTCTCTAAACACCGGGGAGCTGTTTTTT
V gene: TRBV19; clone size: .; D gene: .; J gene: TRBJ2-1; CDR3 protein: CASSSLVGNEQFF; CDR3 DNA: TGTGCCAGTAGTAGTCTAGTTGGCAATGAGCAGTTCTTC
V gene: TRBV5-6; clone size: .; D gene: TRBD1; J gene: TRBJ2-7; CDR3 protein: CASSLGGSGQPYEQYF; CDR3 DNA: TGTGCCAGCAGCTTGGGGGGGTCGGGACAGCCCTACGAGCAGTACTTC
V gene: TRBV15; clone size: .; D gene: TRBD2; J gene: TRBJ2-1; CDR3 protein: CATSRRNSGGPNNEQFF; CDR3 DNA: TGTGCCACCAGCAGAAGAAATTCGGGGGGGCCAAACAATGAGCAGTTCTTC
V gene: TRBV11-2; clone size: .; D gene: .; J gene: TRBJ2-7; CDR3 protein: CASSLRTGSSYEQYF; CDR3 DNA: TGTGCCAGCAGCCTCCGGACGGGAAGCTCCTACGAGCAGTACTTC
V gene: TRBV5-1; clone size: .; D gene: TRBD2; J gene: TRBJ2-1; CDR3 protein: CASSPGRGGTSGSPGHEQFF; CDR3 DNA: TGCGCCAGCAGCCCGGGGAGGGGTGGGACTAGCGGGAGTCCGGGCCATGAGCAGTTCTTC
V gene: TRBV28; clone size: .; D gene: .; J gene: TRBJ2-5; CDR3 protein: CASSYTGRETQYF; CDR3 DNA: TGTGCCAGCAGCTACACAGGGCGAGAGACCCAGTACTTC